The present T cell receptor (beta chain) was sequenced within a study of blood T cell repertoires in COVID-19. Study overall: PBMCs, B-cell-depleted T cells, or T cells were the source of the cDNA or gDNA that made up the material.

In the source study's methods: From reference gene primer amplification, estimates of nucleated cell counts were derived. Clones were sequenced by immunoSEQ multiplex PCR, and TCRdb holds only the in-frame ones, with some missing. The V and J calls and clone size come from that table; D and trimming were worked out from the DNA. The sample shows tens of thousands of clones, approximately 85% of them seen only once. The CDR3 has 15 amino acids. Trimming removed 4 bases at V and 7 bases at J, with 20 bases between. The germline V gene encodes CDR1 SGHDT and CDR2 YYEEEE. This chain connects TRBV5-6 to TRBJ1-2; D is unresolved. Material: peripheral blood. This sequence originates from an elderly man with acute or convalescent COVID-19. CDR3 DNA sequence: TGTGCCAGCAGCCCCCGATCGACTATGCCCACTGGCTACACCTTC. Its translation: CASSPRSTMPTGYTF.